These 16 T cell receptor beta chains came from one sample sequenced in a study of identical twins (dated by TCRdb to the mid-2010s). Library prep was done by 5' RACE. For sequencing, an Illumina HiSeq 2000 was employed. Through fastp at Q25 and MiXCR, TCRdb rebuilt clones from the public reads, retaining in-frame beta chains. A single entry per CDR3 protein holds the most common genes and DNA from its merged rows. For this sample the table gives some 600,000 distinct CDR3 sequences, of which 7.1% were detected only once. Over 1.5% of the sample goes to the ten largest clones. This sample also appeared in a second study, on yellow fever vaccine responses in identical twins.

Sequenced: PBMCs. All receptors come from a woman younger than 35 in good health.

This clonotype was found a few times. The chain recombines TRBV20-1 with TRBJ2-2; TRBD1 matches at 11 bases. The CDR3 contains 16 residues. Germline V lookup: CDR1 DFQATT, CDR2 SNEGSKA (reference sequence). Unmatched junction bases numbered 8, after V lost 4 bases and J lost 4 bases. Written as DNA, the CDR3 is TGCAGTGCTAAGGGACAGGGGGGGTCGGCCACCGGGGAGCTGTTTTTT. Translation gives CSAKGQGGSATGELFF.

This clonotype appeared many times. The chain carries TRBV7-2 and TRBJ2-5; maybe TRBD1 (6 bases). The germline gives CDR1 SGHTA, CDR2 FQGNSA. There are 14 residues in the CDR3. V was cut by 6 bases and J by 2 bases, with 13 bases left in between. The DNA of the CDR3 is TGTGCCAGCAGTTACCAGACAGGACAAGAGACCCAGTACTTC. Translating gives CASSYQTGQETQYF.

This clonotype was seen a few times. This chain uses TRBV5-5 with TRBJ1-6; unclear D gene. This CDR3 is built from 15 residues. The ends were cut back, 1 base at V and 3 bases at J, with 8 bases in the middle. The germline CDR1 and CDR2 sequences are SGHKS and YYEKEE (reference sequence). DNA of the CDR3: TGTGCCAGCAGCTTGTCCCCGGACTATAATTCACCCCTCCACTTT. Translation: CASSLSPDYNSPLHF.

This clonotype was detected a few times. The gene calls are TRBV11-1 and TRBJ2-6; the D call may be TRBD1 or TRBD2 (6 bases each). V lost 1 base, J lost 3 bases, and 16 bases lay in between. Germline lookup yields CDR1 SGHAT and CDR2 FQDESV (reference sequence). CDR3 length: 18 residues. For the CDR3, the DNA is TGTGCCAGCAGCTTAGAGGGGGGCCTCCAAGGTGGGGCCAACGTCCTGACTTTC. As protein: CASSLEGGLQGGANVLTF.

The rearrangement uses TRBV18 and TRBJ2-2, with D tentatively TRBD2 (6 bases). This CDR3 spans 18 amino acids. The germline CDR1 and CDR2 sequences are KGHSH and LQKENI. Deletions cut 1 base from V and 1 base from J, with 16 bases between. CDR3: CASSPLAFAGQNTGELFF. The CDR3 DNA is TGTGCCAGCTCACCACTGGCCTTCGCGGGGCAGAACACCGGGGAGCTGTTTTTT.

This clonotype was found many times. The CDR3 here is CSATGLDYTDTQYF. CDR3 nucleotides: TGCAGTGCTACGGGACTAGACTACACAGATACGCAGTATTTT. The J gene is TRBJ2-3, the V gene TRBV20-1; the match to TRBD2 covers 8 bases. Germline values: CDR1 DFQATT, CDR2 SNEGSKA (reference sequence). This CDR3 is 14 amino acids long. The J segment lost 2 bases and the V segment lost 4 bases, leaving 5 bases of the junction unmatched.

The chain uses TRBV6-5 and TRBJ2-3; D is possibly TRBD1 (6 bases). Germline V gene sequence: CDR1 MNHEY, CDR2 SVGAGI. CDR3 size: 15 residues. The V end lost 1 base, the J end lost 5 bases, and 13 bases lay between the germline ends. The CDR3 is CASSYFTGSRDTQYF. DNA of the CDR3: TGTGCCAGCAGTTACTTTACAGGGTCAAGAGATACGCAGTATTTT.

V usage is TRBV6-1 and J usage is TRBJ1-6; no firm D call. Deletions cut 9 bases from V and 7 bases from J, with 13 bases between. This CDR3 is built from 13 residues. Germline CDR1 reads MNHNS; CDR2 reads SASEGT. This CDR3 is CASSPPGNSPLHF. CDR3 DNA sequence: TGTGCCAGTTCGCCTCCGGGGAATTCACCCCTCCACTTT.

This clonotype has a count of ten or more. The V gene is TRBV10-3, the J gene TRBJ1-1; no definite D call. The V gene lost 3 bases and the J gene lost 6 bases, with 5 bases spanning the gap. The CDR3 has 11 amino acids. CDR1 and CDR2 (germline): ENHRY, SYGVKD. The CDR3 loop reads CAISDRAEAFF. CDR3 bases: TGTGCCATCAGTGATAGGGCTGAAGCTTTCTTT.

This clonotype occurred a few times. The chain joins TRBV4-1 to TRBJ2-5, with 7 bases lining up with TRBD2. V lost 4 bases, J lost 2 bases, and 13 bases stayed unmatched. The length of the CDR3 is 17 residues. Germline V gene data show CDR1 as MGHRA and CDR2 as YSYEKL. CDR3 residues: CASSPIGRERGQETQYF. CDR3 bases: TGCGCCAGCAGCCCGATTGGGCGGGAGCGTGGGCAAGAGACCCAGTACTTC.

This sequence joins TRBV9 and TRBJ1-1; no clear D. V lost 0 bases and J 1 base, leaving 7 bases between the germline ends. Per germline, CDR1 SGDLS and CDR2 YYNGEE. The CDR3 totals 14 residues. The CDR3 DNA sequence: TGTGCCAGCAGCGTAGAACCCAGGAACACTGAAGCTTTCTTT. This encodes CASSVEPRNTEAFF.

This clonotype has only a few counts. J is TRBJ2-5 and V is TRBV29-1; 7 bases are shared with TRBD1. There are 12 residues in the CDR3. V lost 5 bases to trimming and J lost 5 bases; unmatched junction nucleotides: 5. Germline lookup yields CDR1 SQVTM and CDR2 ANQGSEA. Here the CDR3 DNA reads TGCAGCGTTTACAGGGGTTTTGAGACCCAGTACTTC. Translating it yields CSVYRGFETQYF.

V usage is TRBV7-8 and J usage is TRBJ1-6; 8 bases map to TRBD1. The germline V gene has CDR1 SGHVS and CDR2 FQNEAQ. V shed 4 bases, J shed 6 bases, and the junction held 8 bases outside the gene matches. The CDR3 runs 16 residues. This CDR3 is CASSSLGQGGNSPLHF. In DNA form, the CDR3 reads TGTGCCAGCAGCTCCTTAGGACAGGGTGGTAATTCACCCCTCCACTTT. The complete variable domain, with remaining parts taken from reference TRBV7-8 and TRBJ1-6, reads GAGVSQSPRYKVAKRGQDVALRCDPISGHVSLFWYQQALGQGPEFLTYFQNEAQLDKSGLPSDRFFAERPEGSVSTLKIQRTQQEDSAVYLCASSSLGQGGNSPLHFGNGTRLTVT.

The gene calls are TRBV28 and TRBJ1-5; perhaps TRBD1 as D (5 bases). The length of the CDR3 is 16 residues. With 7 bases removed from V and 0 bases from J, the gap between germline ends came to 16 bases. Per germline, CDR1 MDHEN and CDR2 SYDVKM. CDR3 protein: CASTAPGRHSNQPQHF. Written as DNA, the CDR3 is TGTGCCAGCACCGCCCCGGGGCGCCATAGCAATCAGCCCCAGCATTTT.

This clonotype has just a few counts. CDR3 in DNA: TGTGCCAGCAGCCCAGCCTGGGCAGGAGATTCACCCCTCCACTTT. As protein: CASSPAWAGDSPLHF. The gene calls are TRBV6-1 and TRBJ1-6; the D is unclear. The ends were cut back, 6 bases at V and 8 bases at J, with 17 bases in the middle. This CDR3 is built from 15 residues. From germline, CDR1 is MNHNS and CDR2 SASEGT.

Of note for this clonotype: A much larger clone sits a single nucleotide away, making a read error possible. CDR3 in DNA: TGCAGCGCTAAGCCGACAGGAAACACTAACACCGAGGAGCTGTTTTTT. Translating it yields CSAKPTGNTNTEELFF. This chain links TRBV29-1 with TRBJ2-2; D perhaps matches TRBD1 (6 bases). The CDR3 extends over 16 amino acids. CDR1 and CDR2 (germline): SQVTM, ANQGSEA.